Here is one T cell receptor (beta chain) with its context. Its antigen is not identified. Method: immunoSEQ multiplex PCR; TCRdb's copy keeps in-frame clones and lacks some. The sample contains tens of thousands of clones, around 80% of which appear only once. Autoimmune disease history or systemic immunosuppression was exclusionary. This record belongs to a study of OX40 agonist ivuxolimab in advanced cancers. Study-wide results and limits: Expanded clones belonging to CD8+ T cells outnumbered, on average, those of CD4+.

Germline lookup yields CDR1 SGDLS and CDR2 YYNGEE. The ends lost 3 bases at V and 7 bases at J; junction bases unmatched: 8. The CDR3 length is 14 residues. The sequence was obtained from an adult with an advanced solid tumor such as melanoma, head and neck, liver or kidney cancer. This chain connects TRBV9 to TRBJ2-7, with TRBD1 matching over 9 bases. This material consisted of CD4+ or CD8+ T cells sorted from blood, taken in a trial of the OX40 agonist ivuxolimab. The DNA of the CDR3 is TGTGCCAGCAGCGGAGGGGACAGGGCAAGGGAGCAGTACTTC. It translates to CASSGGDRAREQYF.